These T cell receptor beta chains were read from a single sample in a study of blood T cell repertoires in COVID-19. TCRdb keeps only in-frame clones here, not all; method: immunoSEQ multiplex PCR. The repertoire has about 210,000 clones, 70% to 90% of them found once; the top ten carry around a tenth. The source material was PBMCs or T cells enriched from blood (not recorded which). The receptors shown here come from a man aged 35-49 years who had recovered from COVID-19. Both conserved end residues are part of each CDR3. D genes are given only for firm matches. Size is stated for part of the rows, as once, few or many counts, or as a class when the clone is expanded.

j_call d_call v_call clone_size cdr3_nt cdr3_aa
TRBJ1-3 TRBD1 TRBV28 . TGTGCCAGCGACAGGGGGTCTGGAAACACCATATATTTT CASDRGSGNTIYF
TRBJ2-1 . TRBV18 . TGTGCCAGCTCACCCCAGGGAGGTGATGAGCAGTTCTTC CASSPQGGDEQFF
TRBJ2-7 . TRBV12-3/TRBV12-4 . TGTGCCAGCAGCCTAAACTACGAGCAGTACTTC CASSLNYEQYF
TRBJ2-1 . TRBV11-3 . TGTGCCAGCAGCTTATCGCCGGTCCCAAGCAATGAGCAGTTCTTC CASSLSPVPSNEQFF
TRBJ2-3 TRBD2 TRBV13 . TGTGCCAGCAGCCGACTAGCGGGGACAGATACGCAGTATTTT CASSRLAGTDTQYF
TRBJ1-5 TRBD1 TRBV19 once TGTGCCAGTAGTATGGGGACAGGGGGTCAGCCCCAGCATTTT CASSMGTGGQPQHF
TRBJ2-2 TRBD1 TRBV6-6 . TGTGCCAGCAGTCCTGATGACAGGGTCACCGGGGAGCTGTTTTTT CASSPDDRVTGELFF
TRBJ2-7 . TRBV6-4 . TGTGCCAGCAGCGCCAATGTCGAGCCCGCCTACGAGCAGTACTTC CASSANVEPAYEQYF
TRBJ1-2 TRBD1 TRBV18 . TGTGCCAGCTCACTAGGGACAGAAGCTAACTATGGCTACACCTTC CASSLGTEANYGYTF
TRBJ2-1 TRBD2 TRBV7-2 . TGTGCCAGCAGCTTAAGCGGGATAGTCTTTCGGAATGAGCAGTTCTTC CASSLSGIVFRNEQFF
TRBJ2-1 TRBD2 TRBV5-1 . TGCGCCAGCAGTATTAACAGGGGGCTAAAAGGACTAGCGGGAGGTGACAATGAGCAGTTCTTC CASSINRGLKGLAGGDNEQFF
TRBJ1-3 . TRBV18 . TGTGCCAGCTCACAAATTCTCTCCGGGGGCTCTGGAAACACCATATATTTT CASSQILSGGSGNTIYF
TRBJ2-7 TRBD2 TRBV11-2 . TGTGCCAGCAGCCCCCCGCTAGCGGGAGGGCACGAGCAGTACTTC CASSPPLAGGHEQYF